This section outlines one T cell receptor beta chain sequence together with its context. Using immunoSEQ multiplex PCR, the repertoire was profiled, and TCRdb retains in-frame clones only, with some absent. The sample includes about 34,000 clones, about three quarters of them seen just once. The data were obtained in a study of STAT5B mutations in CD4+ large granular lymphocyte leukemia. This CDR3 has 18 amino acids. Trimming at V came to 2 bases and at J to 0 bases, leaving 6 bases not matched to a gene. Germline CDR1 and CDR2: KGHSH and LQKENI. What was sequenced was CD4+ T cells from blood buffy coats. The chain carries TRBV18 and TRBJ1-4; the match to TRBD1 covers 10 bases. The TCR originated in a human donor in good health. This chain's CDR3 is CASSPNRDRGATNEKLFF. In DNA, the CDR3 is TGTGCCAGCTCACCAAACCGGGACAGGGGAGCAACTAATGAAAAACTGTTTTTT.